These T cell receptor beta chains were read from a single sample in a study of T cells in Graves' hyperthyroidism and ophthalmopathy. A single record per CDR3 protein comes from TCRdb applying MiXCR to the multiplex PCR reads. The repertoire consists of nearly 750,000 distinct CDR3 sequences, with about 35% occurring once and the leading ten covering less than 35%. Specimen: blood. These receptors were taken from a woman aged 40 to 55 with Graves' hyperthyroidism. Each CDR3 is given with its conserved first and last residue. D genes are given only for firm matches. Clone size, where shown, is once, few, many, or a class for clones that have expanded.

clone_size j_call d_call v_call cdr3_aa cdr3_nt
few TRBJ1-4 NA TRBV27 CASSLSGQEDEKLFF TGTGCCAGCAGTTTATCGGGGCAGGAAGATGAAAAACTGTTTTTT
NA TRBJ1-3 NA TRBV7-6 CASSLGPQGSGNTIYF TGTGCCAGCAGCTTAGGACCCCAGGGCTCTGGAAACACCATATATTTT
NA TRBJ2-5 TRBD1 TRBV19 CASSPLGQSAETQYF TGTGCCAGCAGTCCCCTGGGACAGTCAGCAGAGACCCAGTACTTC
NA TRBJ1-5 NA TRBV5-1 CASSFRASNQPQHF TGTGCCAGCAGCTTCAGGGCTAGCAATCAGCCCCAGCATTTT
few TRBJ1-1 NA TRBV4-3 CASSQDGGVNTEAFF TGCGCCAGCAGCCAAGACGGGGGGGTGAACACTGAAGCTTTCTTT
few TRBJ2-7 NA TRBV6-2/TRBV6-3 CASTDPSSVAEQYF TGTGCCAGCACCGACCCATCCTCGGTAGCCGAGCAGTACTTC
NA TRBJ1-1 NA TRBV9 CASSPQGSRRGTEAFF TGTGCCAGCAGCCCGCAGGGCTCTAGGCGAGGCACTGAAGCTTTCTTT
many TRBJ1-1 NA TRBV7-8 CASSLYPGLTEAFF TGTGCCAGCAGCTTATATCCAGGGCTCACTGAAGCTTTCTTT
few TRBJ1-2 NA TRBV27 CASSLSGGSWGYTF TGTGCCAGCAGTTTATCAGGGGGATCTTGGGGCTACACCTTC
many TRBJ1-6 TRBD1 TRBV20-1 CSALDRASAPLHF TGCAGTGCCCTTGACAGGGCTTCGGCACCCCTCCACTTT
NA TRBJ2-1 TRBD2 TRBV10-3 CAIKFGTSGGNEQFF TGTGCCATCAAGTTTGGGACTAGTGGGGGCAATGAGCAGTTCTTC
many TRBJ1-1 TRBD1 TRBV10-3 CAISEVTGQGNAEAFF TGTGCCATCAGTGAGGTAACCGGACAGGGGAACGCTGAAGCTTTCTTT
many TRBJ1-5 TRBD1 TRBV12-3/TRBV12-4 CASSSTGVGNQPQHF TGTGCCAGCAGTTCAACAGGGGTAGGCAATCAGCCCCAGCATTTT
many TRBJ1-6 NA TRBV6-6 CASGRGLSSPLHF TGTGCCAGCGGTCGAGGACTCTCCTCACCCCTCCACTTT
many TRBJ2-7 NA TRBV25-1 CASSEYQQSYEQYF TGTGCCAGCAGTGAATATCAACAGTCCTACGAGCAGTACTTC
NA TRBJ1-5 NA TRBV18 CASSPPASNQPQHF TGTGCCAGCTCACCACCTGCGAGCAATCAGCCCCAGCATTTT